This entry describes one T cell receptor (beta chain). The sample belongs to a study of control samples from healthy donors and cancer patients. Assay: immunoSEQ multiplex PCR; the TCRdb copy retains only in-frame clones and omits some. The table records 160,000 or so clones, approximately 96% of them present only once. Germline lookup yields CDR1 SGHRS and CDR2 YFSETQ. Trimming took 2 bases from V and 10 from J; bases not matched to a gene: 21. This CDR3 region has 20 residues. The material sequenced was blood. V usage is TRBV5-1 and J usage is TRBJ1-6; 10 nucleotides align to TRBD1. This receptor was taken from a woman aged 40-49 years in good health. CDR3 in amino acids: CASSFSPGQGKGRRESPLHF. In nucleotides, the CDR3 is TGCGCCAGCAGCTTCAGTCCGGGACAGGGGAAGGGGCGGAGGGAGTCACCCCTCCACTTT. The complete variable domain, with remaining parts taken from reference TRBV5-1 and TRBJ1-6, reads KAGVTQTPRYLIKTRGQQVTLSCSPISGHRSVSWYQQTPGQGLQFLFEYFSETQRNKGNFPGRFSGRQFSNSRSEMNVSTLELGDSALYLCASSFSPGQGKGRRESPLHFGNGTRLTVT.